Presented here are 11 T cell receptor beta chains from one specimen sequenced in a study of cytomegalovirus exposure and HLA in healthy donors. Method: immunoSEQ multiplex PCR; TCRdb's copy keeps in-frame clones and lacks some. The table shows some 190,000 clones, with roughly 86% occurring only once. Sequencing was done on a sample of PBMCs. These receptors all come from a man between 25 and 39 years old in good health and CMV-seropositive.

V gene TRBV27 combines with J gene TRBJ2-2, with 8 bases aligning to TRBD2. Trimming at V came to 3 bases and at J to 1 base, leaving 7 bases not matched to a gene. The CDR3 covers 17 residues. The germline gives CDR1 MNHEY, CDR2 SMNVEV (reference sequence). CDR3 region: CASSFPREGLNTGELFF. The CDR3 DNA reads as TGTGCCAGCAGTTTCCCCCGGGAGGGATTGAACACCGGGGAGCTGTTTTTT.

The V call is TRBV9, the J call TRBJ2-3; D is possibly TRBD1 (6 bases). Germline CDR1 and CDR2: SGDLS and YYNGEE. V lost 4 bases and J 6 bases, leaving 18 bases between the germline ends. The CDR3 runs 15 residues. CDR3 protein: CASSPREGVVDTQYF. The CDR3 nucleotides are TGTGCCAGCAGCCCTCGAGAGGGGGTAGTTGATACGCAGTATTTT.

The CDR3 spells CASSVGGTSGGQETQYF. CDR3 bases: TGTGCCAGCAGCGTCGGTGGGACTAGCGGAGGCCAAGAGACCCAGTACTTC. V gene TRBV9 combines with J gene TRBJ2-5, with 11 bases aligning to TRBD2. V trimming: 2 bases; J trimming: 1 base; junction bases outside the gene matches: 7. The germline V gene encodes CDR1 SGDLS and CDR2 YYNGEE. The CDR3 covers 17 residues.

This chain uses TRBV13 with TRBJ2-7, with 7 nucleotides matching TRBD1. V dropped 2 bases and J dropped 6; count of bases not matched to a gene: 10. This CDR3 spans 15 amino acids. Looked up from germline, CDR1 is PRHDT and CDR2 is FYEKMQ (reference sequence). The DNA of the CDR3 is TGTGCCAGCAGCTTAAGGGGTGACAGGGACACCGAGCAGTACTTC. This translates into CASSLRGDRDTEQYF.

This clone has a handful of counts. This sequence joins TRBV5-1 and TRBJ2-3; D is undetermined. The V end was cut by 2 bases, the J end by 2 bases, with 9 bases between. CDR1 SGHRS and CDR2 YFSETQ come from the germline V gene. The CDR3 covers 14 residues. The CDR3 loop is CASSFAGFTDTQYF. CDR3 in DNA: TGCGCCAGCAGCTTTGCAGGATTCACAGATACGCAGTATTTT.

This clone occurred once. The chain joins TRBV5-5 to TRBJ1-2; 8 bases map to TRBD1. Germline V gene data show CDR1 as SGHKS and CDR2 as YYEKEE (reference sequence). J was trimmed by 2 bases and V by 4 bases; bases with no gene match: 1. The CDR3 length is 13 residues. CDR3 residues: CASSGDRNYGYTF. CDR3 bases: TGTGCCAGCAGCGGGGACAGGAACTATGGCTACACCTTC.

The chain has TRBV28 and TRBJ2-5; 8 nucleotides agree with TRBD1. CDR1 is MDHEN, CDR2 SYDVKM, per germline. The CDR3 runs to 14 residues. The trim removed 5 bases at V and 5 bases at J, leaving 7 bases unmatched. In nucleotides, the CDR3 is TGTGCCAGCAGTCCCCGGACAGGGACTGAGACCCAGTACTTC. It encodes CASSPRTGTETQYF.

V usage is TRBV2 and J usage is TRBJ2-7; D call uncertain. The CDR3 has 11 amino acids. Germline CDR1 SNHLY, CDR2 FYNNEI. Trimming cost V 6 bases and J 0 bases, with 3 bases left between them. For the CDR3, the DNA is TGTGCCAGCAGCGTCTCCTACGAGCAGTACTTC. Translating gives CASSVSYEQYF. Looking up the rest from reference TRBV2 and TRBJ2-7 gives the full variable domain: EPEVTQTPSHQVTQMGQEVILRCVPISNHLYFYWYRQILGQKVEFLVSFYNNEISEKSEIFDDQFSVERPDGSNFTLKIRSTKLEDSAMYFCASSVSYEQYFGPGTRLTVT.

V usage is TRBV4-1 and J usage is TRBJ1-2, with 9 bases fitting TRBD1. The CDR3 extends over 15 amino acids. Germline V gives CDR1 MGHRA, CDR2 YSYEKL. V gave up 8 bases and J gave up 8 bases; unmatched junction bases: 15. Here the CDR3 DNA reads TGCGCCAGCGCCGATGGACCGGGACAGGGAAGCGGCTACACCTTC. Protein: CASADGPGQGSGYTF.

The chain recombines TRBV6-6 with TRBJ1-5; tentative D call: TRBD1 (5 bases). Germline V gives CDR1 MNHNY, CDR2 SVGAGI (reference sequence). Trimming took off 4 bases at V and 2 bases at J, with 9 bases between the two ends. This CDR3 has 14 residues. CDR3 region: CASSSRGGNQPQHF. In DNA form, the CDR3 reads TGTGCCAGCAGTTCAAGGGGTGGCAATCAGCCCCAGCATTTT.

Here the CDR3 reads CASSHTSGRRETQYF. DNA of the CDR3: TGTGCCAGCAGCCACACTAGCGGGAGGCGGGAGACCCAGTACTTC. The J gene is TRBJ2-5, the V gene TRBV6-5, with TRBD2 identical over 12 bases. Germline V gene data show CDR1 as MNHEY and CDR2 as SVGAGI. The CDR3 has 15 residues. With 6 bases clipped from V and 5 bases from J, the junction kept 7 bases outside the gene matches.